These 10 T cell receptor beta chains came from one sample sequenced in a study of blood T cell repertoires in COVID-19. The assay was immunoSEQ multiplex PCR, and TCRdb's table has in-frame clones only and misses some. The table records 200,000 to 250,000 clones, around 90% of them present only once. The sample was peripheral blood. The receptors originated from a man aged 25 to 40 with COVID-19, enrolled during active disease.

The chain combines TRBV30 with TRBJ1-4, with 7 bases lining up with TRBD1. Germline CDR1 is GTSNPN and CDR2 is SVGIG (reference sequence). With 5 bases clipped from V and 0 bases from J, the junction kept 6 bases outside the gene matches. CDR3 length: 15 residues. This chain's CDR3 is CAWGQAHATNEKLFF. CDR3 in DNA: TGTGCCTGGGGACAGGCCCACGCAACTAATGAAAAACTGTTTTTT.

V gene TRBV4-2 combines with J gene TRBJ1-1; D is unclear. The CDR3 has 15 residues. Trimming pared 1 base from V and 3 bases from J, leaving 12 bases between. The V gene's germline CDR1 is LGHNA and CDR2 YNFKEQ. The CDR3 DNA is TGTGCCAGCAGCCAAGGGGAGGCGAAGGACACTGAAGCTTTCTTT. Encoded protein: CASSQGEAKDTEAFF.

The gene calls are TRBV5-1 and TRBJ1-2; 9 nucleotides agree with TRBD1. The CDR3 consists of 15 residues. CDR1 and CDR2 (germline): SGHRS, YFSETQ. V gave up 4 bases and J gave up 3 bases; unmatched junction bases: 7. Here the CDR3 reads CASSQTGQGDYGYTF. CDR3 sequence (DNA): TGCGCCAGCAGCCAAACGGGACAGGGAGACTATGGCTACACCTTC.

The J gene is TRBJ2-7, the V gene TRBV6-1; 11 positions agree with TRBD1. The CDR3 spans 15 residues. J gave up 5 bases and V 3 bases, and 6 bases lay outside the gene matches. The germline V gene encodes CDR1 MNHNS and CDR2 SASEGT. In DNA form, the CDR3 reads TGTGCCAGCAGTGATGGACAGGGGGCCGGGGACGAGCAGTACTTC. This encodes CASSDGQGAGDEQYF.

The rearrangement joins TRBV7-9 to TRBJ1-4, with 9 bases that match TRBD1. After removal of 6 bases from V and 4 bases from J, the junction contained 3 bases not matched to a gene. CDR1 is SEHNR and CDR2 is FQNEAQ in the germline V gene (reference sequence). This CDR3 is 14 amino acids long. CDR3 in amino acids: CASSSTGGNEKLFF. The DNA for the CDR3 is TGTGCCAGCAGTTCGACAGGGGGTAATGAAAAACTGTTTTTT.

A single count supports this clone. The chain carries TRBV19 and TRBJ1-5; possibly TRBD1 for D (5 bases). V was cut by 7 bases and J by 0 bases, with 13 bases left in between. In germline, CDR1 is LNHDA, CDR2 SQIVND (reference sequence). This CDR3 has 15 amino acids. This CDR3 reads CASTLTGYSNQPQHF. The CDR3 DNA sequence: TGTGCCAGTACCCTCACAGGTTATAGCAATCAGCCCCAGCATTTT.

V usage is TRBV13 and J usage is TRBJ1-1, with 7 positions matching TRBD1. Germline CDR1 is PRHDT and CDR2 is FYEKMQ (reference sequence). CDR3 size: 11 residues. V dropped 4 bases and J dropped 10; count of bases not matched to a gene: 3. The CDR3 sequence is CASSSTGRAFF. The CDR3 nucleotides read TGTGCCAGCAGCTCGACAGGGAGAGCTTTCTTT.

This rearrangement joins TRBV5-6 to TRBJ1-1; the match to TRBD1 covers 7 bases. Unmatched junction bases numbered 3, after V lost 2 bases and J lost 5 bases. Germline values: CDR1 SGHDT, CDR2 YYEEEE. The CDR3 is 13 amino acids. CDR3 nucleotide sequence: TGTGCCAGCAGCTTTGACAGGGTGACTGAAGCTTTCTTT. As protein: CASSFDRVTEAFF.

CDR3 DNA: TGTGCCAGTAGTATAGAAGGCGGGCAAGAGACCCAGTACTTC. Its translation is CASSIEGGQETQYF. The J gene is TRBJ2-5, the V gene TRBV19; tentative D call: TRBD2 (5 bases). This CDR3 has 14 residues. V dropped 0 bases and J dropped 2 bases, with 7 bases sitting between them. Germline V gene data show CDR1 as LNHDA and CDR2 as SQIVND (reference sequence).

This chain uses TRBV7-2 with TRBJ1-1, with D possibly TRBD1 on 5 matching bases. Trimming took 2 bases from V and 7 from J, leaving 5 bases between them. There are 11 residues in the CDR3. Germline CDR1 is SGHTA and CDR2 is FQGNSA. The CDR3 loop is CASSLRGEAFF. DNA for the CDR3: TGTGCCAGCAGCTTAAGGGGTGAAGCTTTCTTT.